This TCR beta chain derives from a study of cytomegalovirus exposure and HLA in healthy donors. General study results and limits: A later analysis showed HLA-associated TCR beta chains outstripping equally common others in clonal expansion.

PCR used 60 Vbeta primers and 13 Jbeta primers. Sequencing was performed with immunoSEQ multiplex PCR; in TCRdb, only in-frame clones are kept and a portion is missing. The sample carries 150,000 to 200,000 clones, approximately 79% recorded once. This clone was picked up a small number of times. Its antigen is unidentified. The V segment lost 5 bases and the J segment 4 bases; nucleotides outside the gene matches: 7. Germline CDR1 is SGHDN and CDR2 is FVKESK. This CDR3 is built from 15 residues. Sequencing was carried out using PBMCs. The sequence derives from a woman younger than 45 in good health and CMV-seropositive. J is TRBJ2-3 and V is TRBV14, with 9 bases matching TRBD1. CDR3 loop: CASSKGQGPADTQYF. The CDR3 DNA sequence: TGTGCCAGCAGCAAGGGACAGGGTCCCGCAGATACGCAGTATTTT.